This T cell receptor beta chain was captured by sequencing in a study of T cells after posttransplantation cyclophosphamide. This clone was detected once. Its antigen is as yet unknown. TCRdb's table, derived via immunoSEQ multiplex PCR, lists solely in-frame clones and lacks some. The data contain tens of thousands of clones, 98% of them seen just once; the ten biggest clones take up more than 0.15%. The naive gate required viable CD3+CD4+ or CD3+CD8+ cells with CCR7+CD45RA+CD45RO-CD95-CD27+CD28+ phenotype. Trimming cost V 2 bases and J 4 bases, with 6 bases left between them. The CDR3 covers 13 residues. Germline loops: CDR1 LNHDA, CDR2 SQIVND (reference sequence). Study results and limitations: TRB clonality was highly associated with recipient CMV seropositivity and reactivation.

This clonotype was sampled from a man aged 35-49 years in good health, CMV-negative, and a related stem cell transplant donor. The material sequenced was naive CD4+ T cells sorted from PBMCs. The chain joins TRBV19 to TRBJ2-1; D is uncertain. CDR3 nucleotides: TGTGCCAGTAGTATACCCCCTTACAATGAGCAGTTCTTC. Translating it yields CASSIPPYNEQFF.